The entry below gives a single TCR beta chain sequence along with its context. Its target is unknown. The sample belongs to a study of radiation and T cells in renal cell carcinoma. The data were produced by immunoSEQ multiplex PCR, yet TCRdb's version contains in-frame clones alone and is incomplete. The sample yields about 150,000 clones, about 85% seen once. As for time point: baseline pretreatment blood. Specified treatment: 15 Gy SBRT to primary tumor, nephrectomy 4 weeks later. Trimming took 4 bases from V and 5 from J, leaving 16 bases between them. Looked up from germline, CDR1 is SGHNT and CDR2 is YYREEE (reference sequence). The CDR3 loop spans 14 amino acids. General study findings and limits: Baseline intratumoral clonotype presence is unknown without pretreatment biopsies.

The sequenced sample was blood, obtained from a patient whose treatment included radiotherapy and nephrectomy. This chain links TRBV5-4 with TRBJ2-7, with a tentative D call TRBD1 (5 bases). The source of this sequence is a woman aged 70-85 years with renal cell carcinoma. CDR3 loop: CASSPRRERNEQYF. The CDR3 DNA follows: TGTGCCAGCAGCCCCCGCAGGGAAAGGAACGAGCAGTACTTC.